This TCR beta chain was sequenced in a study of blood T cell repertoires in COVID-19. Study at large: The study drew acute and convalescent COVID-19 samples from the United States, Italy and Spain.

Profiled with immunoSEQ multiplex PCR; TCRdb holds only in-frame clones, not every one. The table records approximately 300,000 clones, about nine tenths of them present only once. CDR3 length: 15 amino acids. During active infection, Seattle patients enrolled and were then monitored through disease. The TCR sequence derives from a woman aged 30 to 39 with COVID-19, enrolled during active disease. Sequences were obtained from peripheral blood. V and J are TRBV21-1 and TRBJ2-2; TRBD1, the table's D call, was not compared with the DNA. TRBV21-1 is described as a pseudogene. CDR3 DNA sequence: TGTGCCAGCAGCAAAGCGATCCAGGGTGCCGGGGAGCTGTTTTTT. Its protein is CASSKAIQGAGELFF.